The entry below gives a single TCR beta chain sequence along with its context. This specimen belongs to a study of cytomegalovirus exposure and HLA in healthy donors. Researchers ran the PCR with 60 Vbeta and 13 Jbeta primers. Clones were read by immunoSEQ multiplex PCR, and TCRdb kept only the in-frame ones, dropping some. This table has under 100,000 clones, 81% appearing once. The sequenced material came from PBMCs. The TCR sequence derives from a woman between 65 and 79 years old in good health and CMV-seropositive.

The CDR3 spells CASSTSAGVPTDTQYF. Here the CDR3 DNA reads TGTGCCAGCAGCACTTCAGCGGGAGTTCCCACAGATACGCAGTATTTT. The gene calls are TRBV9 and TRBJ2-3; 8 bases are a match to TRBD2. Germline CDR1 reads SGDLS; CDR2 reads YYNGEE. After removal of 4 bases from V and 2 bases from J, the junction contained 9 bases not matched to a gene. The CDR3 is 16 amino acids.